A single sample is the source of the 28 T cell receptor beta chains below, sequenced in a study of cytomegalovirus exposure and HLA in healthy donors. Primers: 60 Vbeta forward and 13 Jbeta reverse. Repertoires were generated with immunoSEQ multiplex PCR, while TCRdb's copy carries only in-frame clones and drops some. The sample shows about 150,000 clones, less than 90% of them seen only once. The source material was PBMCs. These receptors were taken from a boy between 2 and 15 years old in good health and CMV-seronegative.

CDR3 nucleotides: TGTGCCAGCAGTTTTTCACTAGCGGGTAACACCGGGGAGCTGTTTTTT. This sequence encodes CASSFSLAGNTGELFF. The chain joins TRBV27 to TRBJ2-2; the match to TRBD2 covers 9 bases. CDR1 MNHEY and CDR2 SMNVEV come from the germline V gene (reference sequence). V lost 3 bases to trimming and J lost 2 bases; unmatched junction nucleotides: 4. This CDR3 has 16 residues.

This clone was counted a few times. The V call is TRBV6-5, the J call TRBJ1-4; D remains unclear. The germline gives CDR1 MNHEY, CDR2 SVGAGI. CDR3 length equals 13 residues. Trimming removed 6 bases from V and 7 bases from J, with 12 bases in between. CDR3 region: CASRLAGGEKLFF. The CDR3 DNA reads as TGTGCCAGCAGATTGGCGGGTGGTGAAAAACTGTTTTTT.

The J gene is TRBJ1-1, the V gene TRBV7-2, with D perhaps matching TRBD1 (5 bases). Trimming took off 1 base at V and 2 bases at J, with 8 bases between the two ends. Germline assignment: CDR1 SGHTA and CDR2 FQGNSA. The CDR3 covers 14 residues. CDR3 sequence reads: CASSLGQGNTEAFF. The CDR3 nucleotides are TGTGCCAGCAGCTTAGGCCAGGGAAACACTGAAGCTTTCTTT.

The chain recombines TRBV9 with TRBJ1-1; perhaps TRBD1 as D (6 bases). V was cut by 3 bases and J by 2 bases, with 8 bases left in between. The CDR3 runs to 13 residues. CDR1 is SGDLS, CDR2 YYNGEE, per germline. CDR3 sequence reads: CASSGTVNTEAFF. In DNA, the CDR3 is TGTGCCAGCAGCGGGACAGTTAACACTGAAGCTTTCTTT.

The chain is built from TRBV9 and TRBJ2-1; 8 positions agree with TRBD1. The germline CDR1 and CDR2 sequences are SGDLS and YYNGEE. The V segment lost 3 bases and the J segment 10 bases; nucleotides outside the gene matches: 9. This CDR3 is 14 amino acids long. The CDR3 region has the DNA TGTGCCAGCAGCGCCTTCGGGACAGGAGACGAGCAGTTCTTC. Translating it yields CASSAFGTGDEQFF.

The V call is TRBV28, the J call TRBJ2-1; D not resolved. CDR3 size: 15 residues. The V gene's germline CDR1 is MDHEN and CDR2 SYDVKM. V lost 4 bases and J lost 4, with 14 bases in between. CDR3 region: CASSSDSPVYNEQFF. CDR3 bases: TGTGCCAGCAGTTCAGACTCTCCGGTATACAATGAGCAGTTCTTC.

In this sample, this clone turned up once. V usage is TRBV5-1 and J usage is TRBJ2-1, with D possibly TRBD2 on 6 matching bases. Between the trimmed V and J ends, which lost 5 bases and 1 base, there was a span of 10 bases. The CDR3 is 14 amino acids. Germline V CDR1 and CDR2: SGHRS, YFSETQ. Written as DNA, the CDR3 is TGCGCCAGCAGGCGGGACTCATCCTACAATGAGCAGTTCTTC. Residues: CASRRDSSYNEQFF. The full variable domain, its missing parts supplied by reference TRBV5-1 and TRBJ2-1, is KAGVTQTPRYLIKTRGQQVTLSCSPISGHRSVSWYQQTPGQGLQFLFEYFSETQRNKGNFPGRFSGRQFSNSRSEMNVSTLELGDSALYLCASRRDSSYNEQFFGPGTRLTVL.

The chain carries TRBV4-1 and TRBJ2-7, with 10 bases identical to TRBD1. The ends lost 0 bases at V and 0 bases at J; junction bases unmatched: 11. The CDR3 has 19 amino acids. Germline values: CDR1 MGHRA, CDR2 YSYEKL. CDR3 nucleotide sequence: TGCGCCAGCAGCCAAGAAAGAGGACAGGGGGTTCCCAGCTCCTACGAGCAGTACTTC. As protein: CASSQERGQGVPSSYEQYF.

The J gene is TRBJ2-3, the V gene TRBV5-1; D is possibly TRBD1 (6 bases). The ends were cut back, 4 bases at V and 3 bases at J, with 12 bases in the middle. The CDR3 spans 14 residues. From germline, CDR1 is SGHRS and CDR2 YFSETQ. As DNA, the CDR3 is TGCGCCAGCAGCAGCCGCCAGGGGACAGATACGCAGTATTTT. Its translation is CASSSRQGTDTQYF.

The chain carries TRBV30 and TRBJ2-5, with TRBD1 identical over 9 bases. The DNA end lines up better with TRBJ2-7; the J call may be wrong. The CDR3 consists of 13 residues. CDR1 GTSNPN and CDR2 SVGIG come from the germline V gene (reference sequence). The CDR3 DNA is TGTGCCTGGACCCTGGACAGGGGCTACGAGCAGTACTTC. This codes for CAWTLDRGYEQYF.

The chain has TRBV7-3 and TRBJ2-1, with TRBD2 identical over 7 bases. Trimming removed 2 bases from V and 5 bases from J; junction bases left unmatched: 6. The CDR3 consists of 15 residues. Germline V gene lookup returns CDR1 SGHTA and CDR2 FQGTGA. Here the CDR3 DNA reads TGTGCCAGCAGCTTAGTGGGGAGGGTGGACAATGAGCAGTTCTTC. Translated, it gives CASSLVGRVDNEQFF.

The chain links TRBV9 to TRBJ2-7, with 7 bases aligning to TRBD1. J lost 3 bases, V lost 3 bases, and 6 bases had no gene match. CDR1 and CDR2 (germline): SGDLS, YYNGEE. The CDR3 spans 14 residues. CDR3 protein: CASSARTGSYEQYF. Written as DNA, the CDR3 is TGTGCCAGCAGCGCTAGGACAGGAAGCTACGAGCAGTACTTC.

The rearrangement links TRBV7-2 to TRBJ2-3, with D perhaps matching TRBD2 (6 bases). Germline V lookup: CDR1 SGHTA, CDR2 FQGNSA. The CDR3 sequence is 17 residues long. Trimming stripped 0 bases from V and 2 bases from J, with 15 bases between. The CDR3 loop is CASSLAWTTYSTDTQYF. CDR3 DNA: TGTGCCAGCAGCTTAGCATGGACTACATATTCCACAGATACGCAGTATTTT.

The genes are TRBV25-1 and TRBJ2-5, with a weak D call TRBD2 (6 bases). V was clipped by 5 bases and J by 3 bases, with 16 bases between them. CDR3 length: 15 residues. CDR1 and CDR2 (germline): MGHDK, SYGVNS. The CDR3, as DNA: TGTGCCAGCAGTAAACTAGCCGCCGGAGAAGAGACCCAGTACTTC. Amino acids: CASSKLAAGEETQYF. The full variable domain, in which reference TRBV25-1 and TRBJ2-5 provide the parts outside the CDR3, is EADIYQTPRYLVIGTGKKITLECSQTMGHDKMYWYQQDPGMELHLIHYSYGVNSTEKGDLSSESTVSRIRTEHFPLTLESARPSHTSQYLCASSKLAAGEETQYFGPGTRLLVL.

This clone appeared a few times. The chain employs TRBV6-5 and TRBJ2-7; weak D call: TRBD2 (7 bases). The CDR3 is 13 residues long. Trimming took off 11 bases at V and 5 bases at J, with 19 bases between the two ends. Germline CDR1 MNHEY, CDR2 SVGAGI. The CDR3 here is CAGEGGVRDEQYF. The CDR3 DNA sequence: TGTGCCGGGGAGGGGGGAGTGAGGGACGAGCAGTACTTC.

This chain uses TRBV7-9 with TRBJ2-3; possible D gene TRBD2, 7 bases. The ends were cut back, 5 bases at V and 8 bases at J, with 23 bases in the middle. This CDR3 spans 16 amino acids. Germline-derived CDR1 and CDR2 are SEHNR and FQNEAQ (reference sequence). The DNA for the CDR3 is TGTGCCAGCAGCCGGAGGGGGGAGGGTGGTGTGGCTACGCAGTATTTT. Protein product: CASSRRGEGGVATQYF.

DNA for the CDR3: TGCAGTGCTAGAGTCCGGGACCTCCACTTT. Translation gives CSARVRDLHF. The gene calls are TRBV20-1 and TRBJ1-6; D is undetermined. The germline V and J ends were trimmed by 1 base and 15 bases, with 7 bases remaining between them. The CDR3 contains 10 residues. CDR1 is DFQATT and CDR2 is SNEGSKA in the germline V gene (reference sequence).

The chain uses TRBV27 and TRBJ1-4; 9 nucleotides align to TRBD1. Losses at the gene ends were 6 bases for V and 5 bases for J; bases not matched to a gene: 4. The CDR3 is made up of 14 amino acids. Germline V gene sequence: CDR1 MNHEY, CDR2 SMNVEV (reference sequence). The CDR3 loop reads CASRQDRGNEKLFF. The CDR3 DNA is TGTGCCAGCAGGCAGGACAGGGGAAATGAAAAACTGTTTTTT.

This chain links TRBV5-4 with TRBJ2-1; no firm D call. V was cut by 6 bases and J by 2 bases, with 12 bases left in between. Germline V CDR1 and CDR2: SGHNT, YYREEE (reference sequence). The CDR3 spans 14 residues. CDR3 protein: CASKRSETYNEQFF. In DNA, the CDR3 is TGTGCCAGCAAGAGGTCTGAAACCTACAATGAGCAGTTCTTC.

The chain combines TRBV11-2 with TRBJ2-7, with D maybe TRBD2 (5 bases). The CDR3 has 12 residues. Trimming took 0 bases from V and 9 from J, leaving 9 bases between them. The V gene's germline CDR1 is SGHAT and CDR2 FQNNGV. This chain's CDR3 is CASSLDREGQYF. The CDR3 nucleotides read TGTGCCAGCAGCTTAGACCGGGAAGGGCAGTACTTC.

The chain has TRBV6-5 and TRBJ1-3; 7 bases align to TRBD1. This CDR3 contains 15 residues. From germline, CDR1 is MNHEY and CDR2 SVGAGI. V dropped 6 bases and J dropped 0; count of bases not matched to a gene: 5. Written as DNA, the CDR3 is TGTGCCAGCAGCCGGGGGACAGACTCTGGAAACACCATATATTTT. It specifies CASSRGTDSGNTIYF.

The CDR3 coding sequence is TGTGCCAGCAGCTTAGGGACTTACCGATCCTACGAGCAGTACTTC. Protein sequence: CASSLGTYRSYEQYF. The V and J genes are TRBV7-8 and TRBJ2-7; D perhaps matches TRBD2 (5 bases). Germline CDR1 is SGHVS and CDR2 is FQNEAQ. Trimming shortened V by 1 base and J by 1 base, and 11 bases separated the two germline ends. The CDR3 runs 15 residues.

For the CDR3, the DNA is TGTGCCAGCAGCTTTTTCGGTAAGGGGGCGCACAATGAGCAGTTCTTC. Translated: CASSFFGKGAHNEQFF. This chain uses TRBV7-3 with TRBJ2-1; TRBD1 matches 7 bases. This CDR3 has 16 residues. J lost 5 bases, V lost 3 bases, and 10 bases had no gene match. Germline lookup yields CDR1 SGHTA and CDR2 FQGTGA. The whole variable domain, remainder taken from reference TRBV7-3 and TRBJ2-1, is GAGVSQTPSNKVTEKGKYVELRCDPISGHTALYWYRQSLGQGPEFLIYFQGTGAADDSGLPNDRFFAVRPEGSVSTLKIQRTERGDSAVYLCASSFFGKGAHNEQFFGPGTRLTVL.

The chain employs TRBV10-3 and TRBJ1-1, with 7 positions matching TRBD1. V lost 5 bases to trimming and J lost 3 bases; unmatched junction nucleotides: 3. Germline V gives CDR1 ENHRY, CDR2 SYGVKD. The CDR3 contains 13 residues. The CDR3 region has the DNA TGTGCCATCAGTTACACAGGGGACACTGAAGCTTTCTTT. Encoded protein: CAISYTGDTEAFF.

The chain uses TRBV29-1 and TRBJ2-1; D is unclear. The germline gives CDR1 SQVTM, CDR2 ANQGSEA. The V and J ends lost 2 bases and 7 bases respectively, with 12 bases between them. The CDR3 is 13 amino acids. Written as DNA, the CDR3 is TGCAGCGTTGAAAAACCAACCGGTAATGAGCAGTTCTTC. This codes for CSVEKPTGNEQFF.

In this sample, this clone turned up once. This rearrangement joins TRBV23-1 to TRBJ2-3; weak D call: TRBD2 (5 bases). TRBV23-1 is annotated as an ORF whose role is uncertain. This CDR3 is 15 amino acids long. Between the trimmed V and J ends, which lost 2 bases and 5 bases, there was a span of 14 bases. CDR3 in amino acids: CASSQPNREVDTQYF. The CDR3 DNA reads as TGCGCCAGCAGTCAACCGAATCGGGAAGTAGATACGCAGTATTTT.

The gene calls are TRBV28 and TRBJ2-1; D may be TRBD2 (6 bases). The CDR3 has 14 residues. CDR1 and CDR2 from the germline V gene are MDHEN and SYDVKM. V was cut by 3 bases and J by 2 bases, with 8 bases left in between. CDR3 sequence: CASSFGGAYNEQFF. The CDR3 nucleotides are TGTGCCAGCAGTTTCGGCGGGGCCTACAATGAGCAGTTCTTC.

The chain employs TRBV5-1 and TRBJ2-1; weak D call: TRBD2 (6 bases). Trimming took 5 bases from V and 6 from J, leaving 15 bases between them. CDR1 and CDR2 from the germline V gene are SGHRS and YFSETQ. The CDR3 totals 14 residues. In DNA form, the CDR3 reads TGCGCCAGCAGGGAGGGAGTCGGTGGCAATGAGCAGTTCTTC. Translating gives CASREGVGGNEQFF.